These 26 T cell receptor beta chains share one sample of origin, sequenced in a study of blood T cell repertoires in COVID-19. TCRdb's copy holds only in-frame clones and misses some; the assay was immunoSEQ multiplex PCR. The data contain under 250,000 clones, roughly 80% of them singletons. The material sequenced was peripheral blood. The receptors shown here come from a woman in her sixties or seventies with active or convalescent COVID-19.

The V gene is TRBV5-1, the J gene TRBJ2-6; D remains unclear. Trimming took 3 bases from V and 4 from J, leaving 8 bases between them. This CDR3 comprises 14 residues. The germline CDR1 and CDR2 sequences are SGHRS and YFSETQ. Here the CDR3 DNA reads TGCGCCAGCAGCTCCGAGTCGGGGGCCAACGTCCTGACTTTC. This sequence encodes CASSSESGANVLTF.

J is TRBJ2-1 and V is TRBV2, with a tentative D call TRBD2 (5 bases). The CDR3 totals 14 residues. The germline CDR1 and CDR2 sequences are SNHLY and FYNNEI. V lost 2 bases and J lost 3, with 8 bases in between. As DNA, the CDR3 is TGTGCCAGCAGTGAACAGCGGTTCTACAATGAGCAGTTCTTC. Translating it yields CASSEQRFYNEQFF.

This sequence joins TRBV27 and TRBJ2-7, with 10 bases aligning to TRBD2. The CDR3 length is 15 residues. V shed 2 bases, J shed 3 bases, and the junction held 4 bases outside the gene matches. Germline V gene lookup returns CDR1 MNHEY and CDR2 SMNVEV (reference sequence). The CDR3: CASSLGVAGGYEQYF. The CDR3, as DNA: TGTGCCAGCAGTTTAGGGGTAGCGGGAGGCTACGAGCAGTACTTC.

V gene TRBV7-2 combines with J gene TRBJ1-5; TRBD1 is a possible D gene (6 bases). The CDR3 totals 15 residues. V shed 1 base and J shed 7 bases, with 14 bases lying between them. In germline, CDR1 is SGHTA, CDR2 FQGNSA. As DNA, the CDR3 is TGTGCCAGCAGCTTAGTGCCGGGGGGCGGACAGCCCCAGCATTTT. Its protein is CASSLVPGGGQPQHF.

This chain uses TRBV7-9 with TRBJ2-7, with TRBD1 identical over 8 bases. This CDR3 spans 12 amino acids. V gave up 5 bases and J gave up 5 bases; unmatched junction bases: 2. Germline V gene sequence: CDR1 SEHNR, CDR2 FQNEAQ (reference sequence). The CDR3 nucleotides read TGTGCCAGCAGCCGGACAGGGCACGAGCAGTACTTC. Residues: CASSRTGHEQYF.

The V call is TRBV15, the J call TRBJ2-7; 11 nucleotides agree with TRBD2. In germline, CDR1 is LNHNV, CDR2 YYDKDF (reference sequence). The V gene end was trimmed by 0 bases and the J gene end by 2 bases; junction bases not matched to a gene: 3. This CDR3 has 16 amino acids. CDR3 protein: CATSRDRLAGTYEQYF. The CDR3 nucleotides are TGTGCCACCAGCAGAGATCGACTAGCGGGGACCTACGAGCAGTACTTC. Full variable domain (outside the CDR3, taken from reference TRBV15 and TRBJ2-7): DAMVIQNPRYQVTQFGKPVTLSCSQTLNHNVMYWYQQKSSQAPKLLFHYYDKDFNNEADTPDNFQSRRPNTSFCFLDIRSPGLGDTAMYLCATSRDRLAGTYEQYFGPGTRLTVT.

This clone came up a few times. V usage is TRBV5-1 and J usage is TRBJ2-2; a weak D match, TRBD1 (5 bases). The V end was cut by 4 bases, the J end by 0 bases, with 16 bases between. Germline V gene sequence: CDR1 SGHRS, CDR2 YFSETQ. This CDR3 has 17 amino acids. CDR3 in amino acids: CASSADPDRANTGELFF. CDR3 nucleotide sequence: TGCGCCAGCAGCGCGGACCCCGACAGAGCGAACACCGGGGAGCTGTTTTTT.

The chain carries TRBV7-9 and TRBJ2-4; D is perhaps TRBD2 (5 bases). Germline assignment: CDR1 SEHNR and CDR2 FQNEAQ (reference sequence). There are 10 residues in the CDR3. The ends were cut back, 11 bases at V and 5 bases at J, with 7 bases in the middle. In DNA form, the CDR3 reads TGTGCCGTCGGGGAAAACATTCAGTACTTC. This sequence encodes CAVGENIQYF.

The chain has TRBV7-6 and TRBJ2-3, with D possibly TRBD2 on 5 matching bases. The CDR3 is made up of 13 amino acids. Germline-derived CDR1 and CDR2 are SGHVS and FNYEAQ. V dropped 5 bases and J dropped 4 bases, with 10 bases sitting between them. The CDR3 DNA reads as TGTGCCAGCAGCCCCGAGAGGGCAGATACGCAGTATTTT. Its translation: CASSPERADTQYF.

This sequence joins TRBV5-1 and TRBJ1-1; D is perhaps TRBD1 (5 bases). Looked up from germline, CDR1 is SGHRS and CDR2 is YFSETQ. The CDR3 runs to 13 residues. The V gene lost 3 bases and the J gene lost 7 bases, with 13 bases spanning the gap. The CDR3 spells CASSYWGGGEAFF. The CDR3 DNA follows: TGCGCCAGCAGCTATTGGGGCGGCGGTGAAGCTTTCTTT.

This clone was recorded at least ten times. The chain is built from TRBV7-9 and TRBJ2-1, with 10 bases identical to TRBD2. The CDR3 spans 15 residues. With V trimmed by 6 bases and J by 4 bases, 6 bases remained unmatched. Germline CDR1 and CDR2: SEHNR and FQNEAQ (reference sequence). CDR3 residues: CASRSLTSGYNEQFF. The CDR3 region has the DNA TGTGCCAGCAGATCTCTGACTAGCGGGTACAATGAGCAGTTCTTC.

The CDR3 region has the DNA TGCAGCGCAAGCCGGGAATCAGATACGCAGTATTTT. Encoded protein: CSASRESDTQYF. The rearrangement uses TRBV29-1 and TRBJ2-3, with D possibly matching TRBD2 (5 bases). CDR1 SQVTM and CDR2 ANQGSEA come from the germline V gene. The CDR3 contains 12 residues. V was pared by 7 bases and J by 4 bases, with 12 bases between.

The gene calls are TRBV5-4 and TRBJ2-5; 11 positions agree with TRBD2. Looked up from germline, CDR1 is SGHNT and CDR2 is YYREEE (reference sequence). The CDR3 loop spans 16 amino acids. V shed 4 bases, J shed 2 bases, and the junction held 7 bases outside the gene matches. In DNA, the CDR3 is TGTGCCAGCAGCCTCCTAGCGGGGGGTGGGCAAGAGACCCAGTACTTC. Translation gives CASSLLAGGGQETQYF.

The V and J genes are TRBV6-1 and TRBJ1-2; D is uncertain. The V end lost 5 bases, the J end lost 3 bases, and 7 bases lay between the germline ends. Germline V gives CDR1 MNHNS, CDR2 SASEGT. The CDR3 runs 12 residues. Written as DNA, the CDR3 is TGTGCCAGCAGTTCGGTCGACTATGGCTACACCTTC. It is translated as CASSSVDYGYTF.

The DNA for the CDR3 is TGTGCCAGCAGCCGGGGACTAGCGGGAGAAGATGAGCAGTTCTTC. Translated, it gives CASSRGLAGEDEQFF. The V call is TRBV7-9, the J call TRBJ2-1; 14 bases agree with TRBD2. The CDR3 has 15 amino acids. The junction had 5 bases not matched to a gene; V was cut back by 5 bases and J by 8 bases. Germline V gives CDR1 SEHNR, CDR2 FQNEAQ (reference sequence).

The V call is TRBV5-6, the J call TRBJ2-7; TRBD1 matches at 7 bases. There are 16 residues in the CDR3. V dropped 0 bases and J dropped 3; count of bases not matched to a gene: 9. Germline CDR1 SGHDT, CDR2 YYEEEE. CDR3 amino acids: CASSLAPVGQVYEQYF. The CDR3 nucleotides read TGTGCCAGCAGCTTGGCCCCCGTCGGACAGGTCTACGAGCAGTACTTC.

V usage is TRBV18 and J usage is TRBJ1-2; 9 nucleotides line up with TRBD1. CDR3 length: 15 amino acids. Per germline, CDR1 KGHSH and CDR2 LQKENI. V shed 11 bases and J 1 base; nucleotides not matched to a gene: 11. CDR3 protein: CAASGTGKNNYGYTF. The DNA of the CDR3 is TGTGCCGCATCCGGGACAGGGAAAAATAACTATGGCTACACCTTC.

The J gene is TRBJ2-7, the V gene TRBV2; TRBD1 matches at 7 bases. CDR3 length: 13 amino acids. The germline gives CDR1 SNHLY, CDR2 FYNNEI. V was pared by 6 bases and J by 4 bases, with 6 bases of the junction left unmatched. CDR3 region: CASRRDRLYEQYF. CDR3 bases: TGTGCCAGCAGGAGGGACAGACTATACGAGCAGTACTTC.

This chain uses TRBV19 with TRBJ2-5, with TRBD2 matching 10 bases. After removal of 4 bases from V and 2 bases from J, the junction contained 4 bases not matched to a gene. The V gene's germline CDR1 is LNHDA and CDR2 SQIVND (reference sequence). The CDR3 is made up of 15 amino acids. The CDR3 reads CASSKTSGPQETQYF. In nucleotides, the CDR3 is TGTGCCAGTAGTAAGACTAGCGGGCCTCAAGAGACCCAGTACTTC.

This chain's CDR3 is CASSRQNSGQETQYF. In DNA, the CDR3 is TGTGCCAGCTCTAGGCAGAATAGCGGGCAAGAGACCCAGTACTTC. The chain has TRBV18 and TRBJ2-5, with 7 bases lining up with TRBD2. The ends lost 6 bases at V and 2 bases at J; junction bases unmatched: 9. CDR3 length: 15 residues. Germline CDR1 KGHSH, CDR2 LQKENI.

The chain couples TRBV5-1 to TRBJ1-5; possible D gene TRBD1, 6 bases. This CDR3 has 14 residues. Deletions cut 0 bases from V and 9 bases from J, with 13 bases between. CDR1 is SGHRS and CDR2 is YFSETQ in the germline V gene. For the CDR3, the DNA is TGCGCCAGCAGCTTGGTGACAGGCGAAAGGCCCCAGCATTTT. This sequence encodes CASSLVTGERPQHF.

This chain links TRBV21-1 with TRBJ2-5; no DNA check was done on the table's D call, TRBD1. TRBV21-1 is a known pseudogene. The length of the CDR3 is 13 residues. Here the CDR3 reads CASSSRHIETQYF. The CDR3 nucleotides read TGTGCCAGCAGCTCCCGACACATAGAGACCCAGTACTTC.

This clone was detected once. The rearrangement uses TRBV9 and TRBJ2-5; the D gene is possibly TRBD1 (5 bases). CDR1 and CDR2 from the germline V gene are SGDLS and YYNGEE. Trimming left V 4 bases short and J 2 bases short, with 6 bases between. CDR3 length: 12 amino acids. CDR3: CASSQGQETQYF. Written as DNA, the CDR3 is TGTGCCAGCAGCCAGGGTCAAGAGACCCAGTACTTC.

This chain links TRBV6-5 with TRBJ2-7; 11 nucleotides match TRBD1. The V gene's germline CDR1 is MNHEY and CDR2 SVGAGI. Germline trimming cut 5 bases from V and 5 bases from J; bases unmatched to any gene: 8. The CDR3 has 15 amino acids. DNA of the CDR3: TGTGCCAGCAGTCCCGGACAGGGGGCTAATAACGAGCAGTACTTC. Protein sequence: CASSPGQGANNEQYF.

The chain recombines TRBV7-2 with TRBJ2-3; 8 bases match TRBD2. The V gene end was trimmed by 5 bases and the J gene end by 2 bases; junction bases not matched to a gene: 12. CDR1 SGHTA and CDR2 FQGNSA come from the germline V gene. The length of the CDR3 is 17 residues. CDR3: CASSADWRGVITDTQYF. The CDR3 DNA reads as TGTGCCAGCAGCGCCGACTGGCGGGGGGTCATCACAGATACGCAGTATTTT.

The rearrangement joins TRBV10-3 to TRBJ2-5; unclear D gene. Germline assignment: CDR1 ENHRY and CDR2 SYGVKD. The CDR3 contains 14 residues. Trimming pared 4 bases from V and 7 bases from J, leaving 16 bases between. The DNA of the CDR3 is TGTGCCATCAGTGGGCCCATTGATGATTGGACCCAGTACTTC. Translation gives CAISGPIDDWTQYF.